A single TCR beta chain is shown here with its context. This PCR relied on a set of 60 Vbeta primers and 13 Jbeta primers. Assay: immunoSEQ multiplex PCR; the TCRdb copy retains only in-frame clones and omits some. Of over 150,000 clones detected, 84% appear once; the ten largest clones hold 4.5% to 5.5%. This sample is drawn from a study of cytomegalovirus exposure and HLA in healthy donors. Sequencing was performed on PBMCs. This sequence was found in a man aged 18 to 29 in good health and CMV-seronegative.

CDR3 in amino acids: CASSYSTGLEETQYF. The CDR3 region has the DNA TGTGCCAGCAGTTACTCGACTGGACTAGAAGAGACCCAGTACTTC. The genes are TRBV6-5 and TRBJ2-5; 7 bases line up with TRBD2. After removal of 0 bases from V and 3 bases from J, the junction contained 4 bases not matched to a gene. Germline V gene lookup returns CDR1 MNHEY and CDR2 SVGAGI. This CDR3 spans 15 amino acids.